The clone carrying this TCR beta chain was counted only a few times. Its antigen is not identified. These data belong to a study of shared clonotypes between healthy human individuals. Across the study: Each donor's CD4 naive and CD4 memory cells filled three plates apiece, CD8 naive two, and CD8 memory one.

A split of CD4+ cells into CD45RA+ naive and CD45RA-negative memory subsets was performed. TCRdb's table, derived via immunoSEQ multiplex PCR, lists solely in-frame clones and lacks some. This sample has over a million clones, with 75% to 80% found just once. Study conclusions and caveats: Despite large depth, sorted-subset datasets appeared incompletely sequenced. Richness estimates generally favored naive over memory subsets.

The sequence was obtained from a man aged 18 to 35 in good health. Some clones in this sample may be carry-over from other donors' samples. The sequencing sample was made of memory CD4+ T cells from PBMCs. Subset here: CD45RA-negative fraction.

The chain's CDR3 is CASSLAGSGYTF. CDR3 nucleotide sequence: TGTGCCAGCAGCTTAGCCGGTAGTGGCTACACCTTC. J is TRBJ1-2 and V is TRBV7-9; D gene unclear. The CDR3 contains 12 residues. The ends were cut back, 0 bases at V and 7 bases at J, with 6 bases in the middle. CDR1 is SEHNR, CDR2 FQNEAQ, per germline (reference sequence). The whole variable domain, filled in from reference TRBV7-9 and TRBJ1-2, reads DTGVSQNPRHKITKRGQNVTFRCDPISEHNRLYWYRQTLGQGPEFLTYFQNEAQLEKSRLLSDRFSAERPKGSFSTLEIQRTEQGDSAMYLCASSLAGSGYTFGSGTRLTVV.